This T cell receptor (beta chain) was sequenced for a study of PD-1 blockade in classical Hodgkin lymphoma. Brentuximab vedotin exposure varied, and every patient relapsed after autologous stem cell transplantation. The CDR3 is 16 residues long. V lost 5 bases, J lost 0 bases, and 8 bases stayed unmatched. Germline V lookup: CDR1 SEHNR, CDR2 FQNEAQ (reference sequence). Assay: immunoSEQ multiplex PCR; the TCRdb copy retains only in-frame clones and omits some. In the table there are approximately 65,000 clones, 88% of which are singletons. The V gene is TRBV7-9, the J gene TRBJ2-7; 9 bases match TRBD2. This clonotype was obtained from a human donor with classical Hodgkin lymphoma. The starting material was peripheral blood mononuclear cells (PBMCs), obtained at baseline. CDR3 in amino acids: CASSPAGGLGSYEQYF. CDR3 sequence (DNA): TGTGCCAGCAGCCCCGCGGGGGGGCTAGGCTCCTACGAGCAGTACTTC.